This is a list of T cell receptor beta chains from one sample in a study of T cells in Graves' hyperthyroidism and ophthalmopathy. TCRdb used MiXCR to reprocess the multiplex PCR reads, holding one entry per CDR3 protein. The sample includes around 350,000 distinct CDR3 sequences, about a fifth of them seen just once. The sequencing sample was made of blood. These receptors were taken from a woman between 18 and 29 years old with Graves' hyperthyroidism. Each CDR3 is given with its conserved first and last residue. Each record gives: J gene, V gene, D gene, clone size, CDR3 DNA, CDR3 protein. A D gene is named only where the DNA matches it firmly. Clone sizes are given selectively: once, few, many, or a class where the clone is expanded.

TRBJ2-2 TRBV10-3 NA NA TGTGCCATCAGTGAGTCTCAGCGAAACACCGGGGAGCTGTTTTTT CAISESQRNTGELFF
TRBJ2-4 TRBV12-3/TRBV12-4 NA NA TGTGCCAGTCGACAGAAGAGTAAAAACATTCAGTACTTC CASRQKSKNIQYF
TRBJ1-5 TRBV29-1 NA many TGCAGCGTTGTCCTTGGTTGGAATCAGCCCCAGCATTTT CSVVLGWNQPQHF
TRBJ1-2 TRBV3-1 NA few TGTGCCAGCAGCCAGCCGTTTTCAAACCAAGGGGGAGCTAACTATGGCTACACCTTC CASSQPFSNQGGANYGYTF
TRBJ2-5 TRBV24-1 TRBD1 many TGTGCCACCAGTGATTTGACAGGGGGCTACGGCAGGGAGACCCAGTACTTC CATSDLTGGYGRETQYF
TRBJ2-5 TRBV7-9 TRBD1 many TGTGCCAGCAGCCTCTGGCTGGACAGGGAAGAGACCCAGTACTTC CASSLWLDREETQYF
TRBJ2-7 TRBV29-1 NA many TGCAGCGTTGAAGTGTTCGGCAGCTCCTACGAGCAGTACTTC CSVEVFGSSYEQYF
TRBJ2-7 TRBV6-1 TRBD2 once TGTGCCAGCAGTGTTCAAGCGGGGGAGTCCTACGAGCAGTACTTC CASSVQAGESYEQYF
TRBJ1-2 TRBV20-1 NA many TGCAGTGCTAAAGGGGACACCCGATCCTATGGCTACACCTTC CSAKGDTRSYGYTF
TRBJ2-1 TRBV12-3/TRBV12-4 TRBD2 NA TGTGCCAGCAGTACGACCGGGACTAGATCCAATGAGCAGTTCTTC CASSTTGTRSNEQFF
TRBJ1-2 TRBV12-3/TRBV12-4 NA NA TGTGCCAGCAGACCCGGTCTTTTAGTCAACTATGGCTACACCTTC CASRPGLLVNYGYTF
TRBJ2-5 TRBV4-1 TRBD2 many TGCGCCAGCAGCCAAGCTCTAGCGGGGGGGGAGACCCAGTACTTC CASSQALAGGETQYF
TRBJ1-2 TRBV15 NA many TGTGCCACCACTATCGGGGGAGGGTTTGGAGGCTACACCTTC CATTIGGGFGGYTF
TRBJ2-7 TRBV12-3/TRBV12-4 TRBD1 many TGTGCCAGCAGTTTAGAGCGGACAGGGGCAAATTACGAGCAGTACTTC CASSLERTGANYEQYF
TRBJ2-3 TRBV24-1 TRBD2 many TGTGCCACCAGAGGACTAGCGGGAGGGGATACGCAGTATTTT CATRGLAGGDTQYF
TRBJ2-7 TRBV27 TRBD2 NA TGTGCCAGCAGTGACCTAGCGGACTCCTACGAGCAGTACTTC CASSDLADSYEQYF